This T cell receptor (beta chain) comes out of a study of blood T cell repertoires in COVID-19. Looking at the study overall: The United States, Italy and Spain supplied acute and convalescent COVID-19 samples. Nucleic acid was either cDNA or gDNA, and it came from T cells, B-cell-depleted T cells, or PBMCs.

As handled by the study authors: Amplification of reference gene primers was used by the study to estimate nucleated cell counts. Clones were sequenced by immunoSEQ multiplex PCR, and TCRdb holds only the in-frame ones, with some missing. Clone size and the V and J calls come from that table; the DNA yielded D and trimming. The table includes roughly 80,000 clones, around 83% detected once. This clone occurred a few times. Germline V gives CDR1 KGHDR, CDR2 SFDVKD. This CDR3 has 16 amino acids. J gave up 5 bases and V 1 base, and 6 bases lay outside the gene matches. The rearrangement joins TRBV24-1 to TRBJ2-1; TRBD2 matches at 8 bases. The receptor was isolated from a man aged 45-60 years with acute or convalescent COVID-19. Source material: peripheral blood. CDR3 bases: TGTGCCACCAGTGATTTTGCCAGCGGGAGTAACAATGAGCAGTTCTTC. Protein: CATSDFASGSNNEQFF.